The rows below give T cell receptor beta chains drawn from one sample of a study of blood T cell repertoires in COVID-19. The data were produced by immunoSEQ multiplex PCR, yet TCRdb's version contains in-frame clones alone and is incomplete. The sample contains around 300,000 clones, 85% of which appear only once. The sample taken for sequencing was peripheral blood. All receptors come from a human donor in a cohort sampled during active COVID-19. Both conserved end residues are part of each CDR3. The D gene is left open where the match is weak. Rows give clone size only sometimes, using once, few, many, or a class for an expanded clone.

d_call	clone_size	v_call	j_call	cdr3_nt	cdr3_aa
TRBD1	-	TRBV6-5	TRBJ2-7	TGTGCCAGCGGGACAGACTTTCGATACGAGCAGTACTTC	CASGTDFRYEQYF
-	-	TRBV7-9	TRBJ2-3	TGTGCCAGCAGCGAAGAGTTCCCTAGCACAGATACGCAGTATTTT	CASSEEFPSTDTQYF
-	-	TRBV6-1	TRBJ1-1	TGTGCCAGCAGTGAAGCCGTTCCCGGGGTGGGGGAAGCTTTCTTT	CASSEAVPGVGEAFF
-	-	TRBV7-9	TRBJ1-6	TGTGCCAGCAGCCCAGCGGACAGCTCACCCCTCCACTTT	CASSPADSSPLHF
-	-	TRBV2	TRBJ2-2	TGTGCCAGCAGGGTACGAACAGGGAGCACCGGGGAGCTGTTTTTT	CASRVRTGSTGELFF
TRBD1	-	TRBV7-6	TRBJ1-6	TGTGCCAGCAGCAAAAAGACAGGGACTAATTCACCCCTCCACTTT	CASSKKTGTNSPLHF
-	-	TRBV30	TRBJ1-1	TGTGCCTCGGCGGGGGCTCTGAACACTGAAGCTTTCTTT	CASAGALNTEAFF
TRBD1	-	TRBV15	TRBJ1-2	TGTGCCACCAGCAGAGATAACAGGGGCTATGGCTACACCTTC	CATSRDNRGYGYTF
-	-	TRBV6-5	TRBJ2-3	TGTGCCAGCAGACCACCCAGGCGCACAGATACGCAGTATTTT	CASRPPRRTDTQYF
-	few	TRBV24-1	TRBJ2-7	TGTGCCACCAGTCAGAACTACGAGCAGTACTTC	CATSQNYEQYF
TRBD2	-	TRBV27	TRBJ2-1	TGTGCCAGCAGTTTAGCGAGACTAGCCGTCAATGAGCAGTTCTTC	CASSLARLAVNEQFF
-	-	TRBV6-5	TRBJ1-2	TGTGCCAGCAGACTGGTGGGACAAGCCTTTGGCTACACCTTC	CASRLVGQAFGYTF
-	-	TRBV9	TRBJ2-7	TGTGCCAGCAGCGTAATAGGAAGCGGAGAAACCTACGAGCAGTACTTC	CASSVIGSGETYEQYF
-	-	TRBV6-5	TRBJ1-2	TGTGCCAGCAGTTACTCAAGGGGGAACTATGGCTACACCTTC	CASSYSRGNYGYTF
-	-	TRBV19	TRBJ2-2	TGTGCCAGTAGTATTTGGCAGGGGAACACCGGGGAGCTGTTTTTT	CASSIWQGNTGELFF
TRBD2	once	TRBV18	TRBJ2-1	TGTGCCAGCTCACCGGGGACAAGCGGGGGAAACAATGAGCAGTTCTTC	CASSPGTSGGNNEQFF
-	few	TRBV29-1	TRBJ1-1	TGCAGCGCGAGTCCTGGGACAACTGAAGCTTTCTTT	CSASPGTTEAFF
-	-	TRBV6-5	TRBJ1-1	TGTGCCAGCAGACCAACAGGGCCCGGTGGGGCTTTCTTT	CASRPTGPGGAFF
-	-	TRBV7-9	TRBJ2-7	TGTGCCAGCAGCTTAGCCCCAGACAGACAATACGAGCAGTACTTC	CASSLAPDRQYEQYF
TRBD1	once	TRBV7-9	TRBJ2-7	TGTGCCAGCAGCCCGGGACAGTCCTACGAGCAGTACTTC	CASSPGQSYEQYF
-	-	TRBV7-3	TRBJ1-6	TGTGCCAGCAGCCCAACCCGGGATTCACCCCTCCACTTT	CASSPTRDSPLHF
-	-	TRBV5-1	TRBJ1-1	TGCGCCAGCAGCTTAGGGGAAATGAACACTGAAGCTTTCTTT	CASSLGEMNTEAFF
-	-	TRBV25-1	TRBJ1-1	TGTGCCAGCAGTGAATGGGCAGGTCCCAACACTGAAGCTTTCTTT	CASSEWAGPNTEAFF
-	few	TRBV3-1/TRBV3-2	TRBJ2-6	TGTGCCAGCAGCCAATTTGGAGTGAGCGGGGCCAACGTCCTGACTTTC	CASSQFGVSGANVLTF
-	-	TRBV30	TRBJ1-6	TGTGCCTGGAGTTGGGACGGAGGGGCTTCGGGTAATTCACCCCTCCACTTT	CAWSWDGGASGNSPLHF
TRBD2	once	TRBV7-3	TRBJ2-3	TGTGCCAGCAGCTTACTAGCGGGGCCCACAGATACGCAGTATTTT	CASSLLAGPTDTQYF
-	-	TRBV6-5	TRBJ1-2	TGTGCCAGCAGTTACGGGGTAGGGAGTAGCCCCAGCTACACCTTC	CASSYGVGSSPSYTF
-	-	TRBV7-3	TRBJ2-5	TGTGCCAGCAGCCTTGGGGGGGCTTGGGAGACCCAGTACTTC	CASSLGGAWETQYF
-	-	TRBV20-1	TRBJ1-5	TGCAGTGCTAGTGGGCAGGGCGATTGGGGCAATCAGCCCCAGCATTTT	CSASGQGDWGNQPQHF
-	-	TRBV5-1	TRBJ2-1	TGCGCCAGCAGCTTGACAGGGATGAATGAGCAGTTCTTC	CASSLTGMNEQFF
TRBD1	-	TRBV2	TRBJ1-5	TGTGCCAGCTCCTCAGGGGGTGTTAGCAATCAGCCCCAGCATTTT	CASSSGGVSNQPQHF
TRBD1	-	TRBV5-4	TRBJ1-1	TGTGCCAGCAGCGACAGGGACCCCTATCCTGAAGCTTTCTTT	CASSDRDPYPEAFF
-	-	TRBV2	TRBJ2-6	TGTGCCAGCAGATTTCCGTCTAGGGGGGCCAACGTCCTGACTTTC	CASRFPSRGANVLTF
-	-	TRBV9	TRBJ2-2	TGTGCCAGCAGCGTGGGGCAGGGGCATACCGGGGAGCTGTTTTTT	CASSVGQGHTGELFF
-	-	TRBV7-9	TRBJ1-6	TGTGCCAGCAGCCTCCTTGGCTCACCCCTCCACTTT	CASSLLGSPLHF
TRBD1	-	TRBV11-2	TRBJ2-7	TGTGCCAGCAGCTTAGTCTCGGGACAGGAGGACGAGCAGTACTTC	CASSLVSGQEDEQYF
TRBD2	few	TRBV24-1	TRBJ2-1	TGTGCCACCAGTGATTTAGCGGGAGATTCCTACAATGAGCAGTTCTTC	CATSDLAGDSYNEQFF
-	-	TRBV29-1	TRBJ1-4	TGCAGCGTTCTCGTCCTTGGCTTTAATGAAAAACTGTTTTTT	CSVLVLGFNEKLFF
TRBD1	-	TRBV7-6	TRBJ1-5	TGTGCCAGCAGCTCTGGACAGGGTGGGAGCAATCAGCCCCAGCATTTT	CASSSGQGGSNQPQHF
TRBD1	-	TRBV20-1	TRBJ1-2	TGCAGTGCGGGACAGGGCTCCGGCTACACCTTC	CSAGQGSGYTF
-	-	TRBV5-5	TRBJ2-5	TGTGCCAGCAGCCTCCACAGGGTCCAAGAGACCCAGTACTTC	CASSLHRVQETQYF
TRBD2	-	TRBV5-1	TRBJ2-1	TGCGCCAGCAGCTTCCTACAGGGGACTAGCGGGTACAATGAGCAGTTCTTC	CASSFLQGTSGYNEQFF
-	-	TRBV24-1	TRBJ2-7	TGTGCCACCAGTGAGCTACAGGGCGACGAGCAGTACTTC	CATSELQGDEQYF
-	-	TRBV6-5	TRBJ1-6	TGTGCCAGCACCAGGAAAAATAATTCACCCCTCCACTTT	CASTRKNNSPLHF
-	-	TRBV9	TRBJ1-1	TGTGCCAGCAGCTCCCAGGCTTTGCTCGACACTGAAGCTTTCTTT	CASSSQALLDTEAFF
-	few	TRBV4-2	TRBJ1-5	TGTGCCAGCAGCCAAGTGCACAGCTATAGCAATCAGCCCCAGCATTTT	CASSQVHSYSNQPQHF
-	-	TRBV25-1	TRBJ1-4	TGTGCCAGCAGTGAAGCGGGATTTCGCGCAAAACTGTTTTTT	CASSEAGFRAKLFF
-	-	TRBV3-1/TRBV3-2	TRBJ2-7	TGTGCCAGCAGCCAAACTGGCTACGAGCAGTACTTC	CASSQTGYEQYF
-	-	TRBV4-1	TRBJ2-5	TGCGCCAGCAGCCAAGATATAGTCCAAGAGACCCAGTACTTC	CASSQDIVQETQYF
TRBD1	-	TRBV19	TRBJ2-1	TGTGCCAGTAGTTTCCCGGGACAGGGTGTTGAGCAGTTCTTC	CASSFPGQGVEQFF
TRBD1	-	TRBV10-3	TRBJ2-1	TGTGCCATCAGTGATGATGGACAGGGCTACAATGAGCAGTTCTTC	CAISDDGQGYNEQFF
-	-	TRBV29-1	TRBJ1-2	TGCAGCGTTGAAGCTTATTACCGGGGGGCATTCGACTATGGCTACACCTTC	CSVEAYYRGAFDYGYTF
TRBD1	-	TRBV19	TRBJ2-2	TGTGCCAGTAGTATACCGACAGGGGGAAACACCGGGGAGCTGTTTTTT	CASSIPTGGNTGELFF
TRBD1	few	TRBV5-1	TRBJ1-5	TGCGCCAGCAGCCCAGAGACAGGGATCAATCAGCCCCAGCATTTT	CASSPETGINQPQHF